This is a list of T cell receptor beta chains from one sample in a study of OX40 agonist ivuxolimab in advanced cancers. Method: immunoSEQ multiplex PCR; TCRdb's copy keeps in-frame clones and lacks some. The sample contains nearly 85,000 clones, approximately 83% of which appear only once. Sequencing used CD4+ or CD8+ T cells sorted from blood, obtained in a trial of the OX40 agonist ivuxolimab. The source is an adult with an advanced solid tumor such as melanoma, head and neck, liver or kidney cancer. Each CDR3 is given with its conserved first and last residue. D genes are given only for firm matches. Size is omitted from some rows. Given values are once, few, many or a class for expanded clones.

J,size,D,V,CDR3,DNA
TRBJ1-6,once,-,TRBV2,CASSRATYNSPLHF,TGTGCCAGCAGTCGGGCAACCTATAATTCACCCCTCCACTTT
TRBJ1-3,-,TRBD1,TRBV5-1,CASSWTGGQDTIYF,TGCGCCAGCAGCTGGACAGGGGGCCAAGACACCATATATTTT
TRBJ2-3,-,TRBD1,TRBV7-3,CASSLRGQKTDTQYF,TGTGCCAGCAGCTTAAGGGGACAGAAAACAGATACGCAGTATTTT
TRBJ1-1,-,-,TRBV18,CASSPLDRNTEAFF,TGTGCCAGCTCACCTCTTGACAGAAACACTGAAGCTTTCTTT
TRBJ2-5,-,-,TRBV10-3,CAISDRVEETQYF,TGTGCCATCAGTGATAGGGTAGAAGAGACCCAGTACTTC
TRBJ1-2,-,TRBD1,TRBV11-2,CASSLGTGFYGYTF,TGTGCCAGCAGCTTAGGGACAGGGTTCTATGGCTACACCTTC
TRBJ1-1,-,-,TRBV5-8,CASSLPGWNTEAFF,TGTGCCAGCAGCTTGCCAGGGTGGAACACTGAAGCTTTCTTT
TRBJ2-5,-,-,TRBV18,CASSPPFPAETQYF,TGTGCCAGCTCACCTCCTTTCCCGGCCGAGACCCAGTACTTC
TRBJ1-2,-,TRBD1,TRBV19,CASCRDRGTGYTF,TGTGCCAGTTGCCGCGACAGGGGCACTGGCTACACCTTC
TRBJ2-1,-,-,TRBV29-1,CSVDLNEQFF,TGCAGCGTTGATCTAAATGAGCAGTTCTTC
TRBJ1-2,-,-,TRBV9,CASSGGTENYGYTF,TGTGCCAGCAGCGGCGGGACGGAAAATTATGGCTACACCTTC
TRBJ2-5,-,-,TRBV7-9,CASSFSLYQETQYF,TGTGCCAGCAGCTTCTCTTTATACCAAGAGACCCAGTACTTC
TRBJ1-4,-,TRBD1,TRBV4-2,CASSQEQGASEKLFF,TGTGCCAGCAGCCAAGAACAGGGGGCGAGTGAAAAACTGTTTTTT
TRBJ1-6,-,TRBD1,TRBV11-3,CASRWRLEDRGNSPLHF,TGTGCCAGCAGATGGAGGCTAGAGGACAGGGGAAATTCACCCCTCCACTTT
TRBJ2-7,-,-,TRBV6-6,CASSYGTTDIYEQYF,TGTGCCAGCAGTTACGGTACGACAGACATCTACGAGCAGTACTTC
TRBJ1-6,-,-,TRBV5-4,CASSLGGQLNSPLHF,TGTGCCAGCAGCTTGGGCGGACAGCTTAATTCACCCCTCCACTTT
TRBJ1-5,-,-,TRBV6-1,CASSSPHQPQHF,TGTGCCAGCAGTTCTCCACATCAGCCCCAGCATTTT
TRBJ2-7,-,-,TRBV7-8,CASSLASNRNEQYF,TGTGCCAGCAGCTTAGCGAGTAACCGAAACGAGCAGTACTTC
TRBJ1-5,-,-,TRBV6-6,CASSQETAWPYQPQHF,TGTGCCAGCAGTCAGGAGACCGCGTGGCCCTATCAGCCCCAGCATTTT
TRBJ1-2,-,-,TRBV7-9,CASSPYNYGYTF,TGTGCCAGCAGCCCATACAACTATGGCTACACCTTC